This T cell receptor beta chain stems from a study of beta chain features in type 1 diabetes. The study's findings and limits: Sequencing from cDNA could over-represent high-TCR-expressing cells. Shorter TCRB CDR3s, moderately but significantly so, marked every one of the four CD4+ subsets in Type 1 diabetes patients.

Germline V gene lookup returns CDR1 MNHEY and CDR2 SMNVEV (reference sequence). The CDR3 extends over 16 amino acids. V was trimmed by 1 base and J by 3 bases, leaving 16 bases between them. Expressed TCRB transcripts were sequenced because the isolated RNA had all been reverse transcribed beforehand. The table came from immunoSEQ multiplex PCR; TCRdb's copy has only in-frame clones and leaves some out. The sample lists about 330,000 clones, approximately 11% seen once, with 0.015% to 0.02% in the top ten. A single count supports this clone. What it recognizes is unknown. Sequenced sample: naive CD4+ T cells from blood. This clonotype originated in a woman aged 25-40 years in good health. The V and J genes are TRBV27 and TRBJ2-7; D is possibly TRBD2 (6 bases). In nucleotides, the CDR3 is TGTGCCAGCAGTTTATGGGTGGCGGGATTTGGCTACGAGCAGTACTTC. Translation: CASSLWVAGFGYEQYF.